Below, one T cell receptor (beta chain) is given with its context. Trimming removed 4 bases from V and 0 bases from J; junction bases left unmatched: 3. The CDR3 has 14 residues. CDR1 and CDR2 from the germline V gene are GTSNPN and SVGIG (reference sequence). This entry is derived from a study of blood T cell repertoires in COVID-19. Study summary: Material from acute and convalescent COVID-19 was sourced from the United States, Italy and Spain. Sources were T cells, B-cell-depleted T cells, or PBMCs; the material itself was cDNA or gDNA.

Source study methods: The authors estimated nucleated cell counts from reference gene primer amplification. Generated by immunoSEQ multiplex PCR, the TCRdb table keeps only in-frame clones and is missing some. Clonal size and the V and J genes are those of that table, whereas D and trimming came from the DNA. The sample lists about 52,000 clones; approximately 85% were seen once. This rearrangement joins TRBV30 to TRBJ1-2; TRBD1 agrees at 9 bases. This TCR derives from a woman of 80 years or more with acute or convalescent COVID-19. The sample consisted of peripheral blood. The CDR3 DNA reads as TGTGCCTGGATCCGGGACAGGGCTAACTATGGCTACACCTTC. Translating gives CAWIRDRANYGYTF.